These T cell receptor beta chains were read from a single sample in a study of identical twins. Each CDR3 protein gets one entry after TCRdb re-called the 5' RACE reads with MiXCR. The sample holds 520,000 or so distinct CDR3 sequences, less than 25% seen once. This same sample was also part of a study on T cells expressing NK-cell markers.

The sample taken for sequencing was CD4+ T cells sorted from blood. Receptor source: a woman under 30 in good health. Both conserved end residues are part of each CDR3. D genes are given only for firm matches. Only some rows state a clone size, as once, few, many or a class for expanded clones.

size | D | J | V | length | CDR3 | DNA
few | NA | TRBJ1-1 | TRBV20-1 | 13 | CSARDDINTEAFF | TGCAGTGCTAGAGACGACATTAACACTGAAGCTTTCTTT
NA | TRBD2 | TRBJ2-1 | TRBV25-1 | 17 | CASSELTTGGPNNEQFF | TGTGCCAGCAGTGAATTAACAACGGGAGGGCCTAACAATGAGCAGTTCTTC
few | TRBD2 | TRBJ2-1 | TRBV16 | 15 | CASSQLAGYYNEQFF | TGTGCCAGCAGCCAACTAGCGGGCTATTATAATGAGCAGTTCTTC
many | NA | TRBJ2-2 | TRBV7-2 | 13 | CASSLSYTGELFF | TGTGCCAGCAGTTTATCCTACACCGGGGAGCTGTTTTTT
NA | NA | TRBJ2-7 | TRBV7-9 | 16 | CASSLYGEEYSYEQYF | TGTGCCAGCAGCTTATACGGGGAAGAGTACTCCTACGAGCAGTACTTC
few | TRBD1 | TRBJ1-6 | TRBV11-2 | 17 | CASSFPGQGFGNSPLHF | TGTGCCAGCAGCTTTCCGGGACAGGGATTCGGCAACTCACCCCTCCACTTT
many | NA | TRBJ2-7 | TRBV5-1 | 13 | CASSLRADYEQYF | TGTGCCAGCAGTTTAAGGGCTGACTACGAGCAGTACTTC
many | TRBD2 | TRBJ2-3 | TRBV7-2 | 14 | CASSLVLAGDTQYF | TGTGCCAGCAGCTTAGTGCTAGCGGGAGATACGCAGTATTTT
few | TRBD1 | TRBJ1-2 | TRBV12-3/TRBV12-4 | 14 | CASSLVGQGRGYTF | TGTGCCAGCAGTTTAGTGGGACAGGGGCGAGGCTACACCTTC
once | NA | TRBJ2-6 | TRBV5-1 | 15 | CASSTGASGANVLTF | TGCGCCAGCAGCACCGGGGCATCTGGGGCCAACGTCCTGACTTTC
NA | TRBD1 | TRBJ2-2 | TRBV6-1 | 14 | CASRRTGLTGELFF | TGTGCCAGCAGGAGGACAGGGCTCACCGGGGAGCTGTTTTTT
NA | TRBD2 | TRBJ2-7 | TRBV2 | 14 | CASTQEVAGYEQYF | TGTGCCAGCACCCAAGAGGTAGCGGGTTACGAGCAGTACTTC
NA | TRBD2 | TRBJ2-5 | TRBV7-2 | 16 | CASSPGKRGTQETQYF | TGTGCCAGCAGCCCCGGCAAGCGGGGGACCCAAGAGACCCAGTACTTC
NA | NA | TRBJ2-7 | TRBV5-1 | 15 | CASSSVVAGVYEQYF | TGCGCCAGCAGCTCGGTCGTGGCAGGGGTTTACGAGCAGTACTTC
NA | NA | TRBJ2-7 | TRBV11-3 | 13 | CASSLMDNYEQYF | TGTGCCAGCAGCCTGATGGACAACTACGAGCAGTACTTC
NA | NA | TRBJ2-7 | TRBV18 | 15 | CASSRGGVISYEQYF | TGTGCCAGCTCACGAGGAGGGGTAATATCCTACGAGCAGTACTTC